This section outlines one T cell receptor beta chain sequence together with its context. The source of the sample is a study of T cell clones after liver transplantation. Study in general: A pre-transplant mixed lymphocyte reaction with TCRbeta sequencing defined graft-donor-reactive clones followed in post-transplant blood. Until 12-24 months post-transplant, subjects got standard immunosuppression and no induction.

Sequencing was performed with immunoSEQ multiplex PCR; in TCRdb, only in-frame clones are kept and a portion is missing. The sample has some 45,000 clones; 85% to 90% are singletons. This receptor was identified in a human patient who received a liver transplant. Some T cells could come from the graft donor. This specimen was CD4+ T cells from blood, taken 24 months after liver transplant.

The CDR3 protein is CAWSSPTPVNQPQHF. CDR3 bases: TGTGCCTGGAGTTCACCTACGCCTGTTAATCAGCCCCAGCATTTT. The V gene is TRBV30, the J gene TRBJ1-5; D is ambiguous. Germline V gives CDR1 GTSNPN, CDR2 SVGIG (reference sequence). The CDR3 covers 15 residues. V was clipped by 2 bases and J by 4 bases, with 15 bases between them.